This T cell receptor beta chain was captured by sequencing in a study of CD8+CD57+ T cells in acquired aplastic anemia. Genomic DNA provided the template from which TCR beta VDJ and CDR3 profiles were obtained. Via MiXCR, TCRdb re-called the reads, giving one row per CDR3 protein. This repertoire shows over 200,000 distinct CDR3 sequences, roughly 57% found once; its top ten account for less than 30%. This CDR3 has 15 residues. Germline V gene lookup returns CDR1 SGHTA and CDR2 FQGNSA. V was clipped by 2 bases and J by 5 bases, with 15 bases between them. The sequenced sample was sorted CD4+, CD8+, or CD8+CD57+ T cells (not recorded which) from PBMCs. This chain uses TRBV7-2 with TRBJ2-5; D is ambiguous. This clonotype originated in a human donor in good health. As DNA, the CDR3 is TGTGCCAGCAGCTTATCTGGGGTGGTGGGGGAGACCCAGTACTTC. Its protein is CASSLSGVVGETQYF.